Described below is a single T cell receptor beta chain sequence and its context. Under the authors' procedure: It was from reference gene primer amplification that nucleated cell counts were estimated. Produced via immunoSEQ multiplex PCR; TCRdb's table is partial and in-frame only. V, J and clone size are taken as reported in that table, and D and trimming were inferred from the DNA itself. The table lists roughly 250,000 clones, less than 90% of them singletons. The source of the sample is a study of blood T cell repertoires in COVID-19. About the study: Some COVID-19 samples were acute and others convalescent; all came from the United States, Italy and Spain. From T cells, B-cell-depleted T cells, or PBMCs came the material, which was cDNA or gDNA.

With 6 bases removed from V and 8 bases from J, the gap between germline ends came to 11 bases. The CDR3 loop spans 12 amino acids. The germline CDR1 and CDR2 sequences are MNHNY and SVGAGI (reference sequence). This receptor was obtained from a man between 60 and 70 years old who had recovered from COVID-19. The V and J genes are TRBV6-6 and TRBJ2-1; maybe TRBD1 (6 bases). Sequenced input: peripheral blood. The CDR3 spells CASSYAGDEQFF. The CDR3, as DNA: TGTGCCAGCAGCTACGCAGGGGATGAGCAGTTCTTC.